A single sample gave rise to the 28 T cell receptor beta chains below, sequenced in a study of blood T cells in healthy people across ages. A sample-barcoded 5' primer and a J-beta primer mix were used in a second PCR of about 7 to 12 cycles. TCRdb re-derived calls from the 5' RACE reads in MiXCR, one entry per CDR3 protein. Of 900,000 to 950,000 distinct CDR3 sequences listed, about 29% are singletons. Another study also made use of these data, one on T cells of mothers and their children.

Sequences were obtained from blood. These receptors all stem from a woman aged 40-49 years in good health.

The table lists this clonotype with many counts. The DNA for the CDR3 is TGTGCCAGCAGTTTTAACAAGGAAGACACCTTC. It codes for CASSFNKEDTF. This chain connects TRBV28 to TRBJ1-2, with no clear D. The V gene's germline CDR1 is MDHEN and CDR2 SYDVKM. Trimming left V 3 bases short and J 12 bases short, with 11 bases between. The CDR3 consists of 11 residues.

V gene TRBV5-1 combines with J gene TRBJ2-5; 9 positions agree with TRBD2. The J call is doubtful: the DNA matches TRBJ2-7 better. The CDR3 sequence is 16 residues long. The germline gives CDR1 SGHRS, CDR2 YFSETQ. The CDR3 region is CASSLGLAESYNEQYF. In DNA form, the CDR3 reads TGCGCCAGCAGCTTGGGACTAGCGGAATCCTACAACGAGCAGTACTTC.

Turning to this clonotype: A clone one base away is much larger, so this may be a read error. The chain couples TRBV7-2 to TRBJ2-4; perhaps TRBD2 as D (5 bases). Judging by the DNA end, TRBJ2-7 fits better; the J call may be wrong. CDR3 length: 15 residues. Germline V lookup: CDR1 SGHTA, CDR2 FQGNSA. CDR3 residues: CASSTPARGCYEQYF. The CDR3 coding sequence is TGTGCCAGCAGCACCCCTGCCCGCGGGTGCTACGAGCAGTACTTC.

Remarks on this clonotype: The DNA is omitted, as the CDR3 cannot be located on it reliably, and the CDR3 follows TCRdb's listing. V usage is TRBV9 and J usage is TRBJ1-4; whether TRBD1, the table's D call, matches the DNA was not checked. Germline CDR1 reads SGDLS; CDR2 reads YYNGEE. The CDR3 totals 14 residues, both ends included. The CDR3 reads CASSVGQGAEKPFF.

CDR3 sequence reads: CASSYSREVGAFF. CDR3 in DNA: TGTGCCAGCAGTTACTCGAGGGAGGTGGGAGCTTTCTTT. The chain has TRBV6-5 and TRBJ1-1; D not certain. The ends were cut back, 0 bases at V and 10 bases at J, with 12 bases in the middle. Per the germline V gene, CDR1 is MNHEY and CDR2 is SVGAGI. The CDR3 contains 13 residues.

This clonotype occurred a few times. The rearrangement links TRBV7-2 to TRBJ2-6; no definite D call. CDR1 and CDR2 (germline): SGHTA, FQGNSA. V shed 5 bases and J shed 0 bases, with 14 bases lying between them. The CDR3 covers 17 residues. The CDR3 reads CASSGEIDISGANVLTF. The CDR3 nucleotides are TGTGCCAGCAGCGGGGAAATCGACATCTCTGGGGCCAACGTCCTGACTTTC.

The rearrangement uses TRBV5-1 and TRBJ2-7, with a tentative D call TRBD2 (6 bases). Germline V lookup: CDR1 SGHRS, CDR2 YFSETQ. Trimming stripped 0 bases from V and 6 bases from J, with 22 bases between. This CDR3 is built from 17 residues. The DNA for the CDR3 is TGCGCCAGCAGCTTGGTGGGGATGAGCTCGGCCGGGGGCGAGCAGTACTTC. It is translated as CASSLVGMSSAGGEQYF.

The chain couples TRBV12-3 or TRBV12-4 to TRBJ1-2, with D perhaps TRBD1 (5 bases). Trimming took 5 bases from V and 5 from J, leaving 15 bases between them. CDR3 size: 14 residues. In DNA, the CDR3 is TGTGCCAGCAGTCAACGGACACAGCTTTATGGCTACACCTTC. As protein: CASSQRTQLYGYTF.

The genes are TRBV3-1 and TRBJ2-1; TRBD1 or TRBD2 may be the D gene (6 bases each). Trimming shortened V by 3 bases and J by 6 bases, and 15 bases separated the two germline ends. CDR3 size: 15 residues. From germline, CDR1 is LGHDT and CDR2 YNNKEL (reference sequence). The CDR3 DNA follows: TGTGCCAGCAGCCAGTCGGGGGCCCCCAGCAATGAGCAGTTCTTC. Amino acids: CASSQSGAPSNEQFF.

Remarks on this clonotype: A much larger clone sits a single nucleotide away, making a read error possible. V is TRBV29-1 and J is TRBJ1-2; D is undetermined. V dropped 0 bases and J dropped 0 bases, with 14 bases sitting between them. CDR3 length equals 16 residues. CDR1 and CDR2 from the germline V gene are SQVTM and ANQGSEA. CDR3 in DNA: TGCAGCGTTGAAGATCGGTCCGGACTGACTAACTATGGCTACACCTTC. This encodes CSVEDRSGLTNYGYTF.

This clonotype was picked up a small number of times. The chain joins TRBV5-1 to TRBJ1-1; 9 positions agree with TRBD1. The length of the CDR3 is 17 residues. Trimming took 0 bases from V and 11 from J; bases not matched to a gene: 17. Germline CDR1 and CDR2: SGHRS and YFSETQ. CDR3 sequence (DNA): TGCGCCAGCAGCTTGGGGTTTGGGACAGGGAAGGAAGTGAAGGCTTTCTTT. Translating it yields CASSLGFGTGKEVKAFF.

The rearrangement joins TRBV6-1 to TRBJ2-3, with 7 bases matching TRBD1. V was clipped by 10 bases and J by 2 bases; unmatched bases: 9. This CDR3 contains 14 residues. Germline-derived CDR1 and CDR2 are MNHNS and SASEGT. In DNA form, the CDR3 reads TGTGCCACCTCGGACAGGCTCGACACAGATACGCAGTATTTT. Residues: CATSDRLDTDTQYF.

This clonotype appeared many times. V usage is TRBV12-3 or TRBV12-4 and J usage is TRBJ1-2; no clear D. There are 14 residues in the CDR3. V was pared by 8 bases and J by 1 base, with 14 bases between. As DNA, the CDR3 is TGTGCCAGCGCCACTAGACGTCTTAACTATGGCTACACCTTC. Translation gives CASATRRLNYGYTF.

Worth noting for this clonotype: A clone one base away is much larger, so this may be a read error. The chain links TRBV7-8 to TRBJ1-5; TRBD1 is a possible D gene (5 bases). In germline, CDR1 is SGHVS, CDR2 FQNEAQ. This CDR3 has 14 residues. The CDR3 region has the DNA TGTGCCGGCAGCTTAGGGGTAGGAAATCAGCCCCAGCATTTT. Translation: CAGSLGVGNQPQHF.

This clonotype has more than one count but fewer than ten. The junction differs from germline at one of its ends, possibly a read error. V and J are TRBV12-3 or TRBV12-4 and TRBJ2-5, with 7 bases aligning to TRBD1. The CDR3 extends over 14 amino acids. CDR3 nucleotides: TGTGCCGGCAGTTTAGGGGGCGTACAAGAGACCCAGTACTTC. It translates to CAGSLGGVQETQYF.

This clonotype was seen ten or more times. V and J are TRBV6-1 and TRBJ2-1; no firm D call. Germline lookup yields CDR1 MNHNS and CDR2 SASEGT. Trimming left V 6 bases short and J 5 bases short, with 8 bases between. This CDR3 has 12 residues. CDR3 sequence reads: CASSQRNNEQFF. As DNA, the CDR3 is TGTGCCAGCAGCCAGCGAAACAATGAGCAGTTCTTC.

V and J are TRBV12-3 or TRBV12-4 and TRBJ2-1; no clear D. Trimming removed 2 bases from V and 10 bases from J, with 9 bases in between. This CDR3 region has 12 residues. Here the CDR3 reads CASSLLPYEQFF. The CDR3 DNA sequence: TGTGCCAGCAGTTTATTACCCTACGAGCAGTTCTTC.

This clonotype occurred many times. V gene TRBV7-3 combines with J gene TRBJ2-5, with TRBD2 matching 7 bases. J lost 5 bases, V lost 1 base, and 4 bases had no gene match. Germline values: CDR1 SGHTA, CDR2 FQGTGA. The CDR3 covers 14 residues. The CDR3 reads CASSLIGGGETQYF. The CDR3 bases are TGTGCCAGCAGCTTAATTGGGGGGGGGGAGACCCAGTACTTC. Variable domain in full (rest from reference TRBV7-3 and TRBJ2-5): GAGVSQTPSNKVTEKGKYVELRCDPISGHTALYWYRQSLGQGPEFLIYFQGTGAADDSGLPNDRFFAVRPEGSVSTLKIQRTERGDSAVYLCASSLIGGGETQYFGPGTRLLVL.

The V gene is TRBV7-9, the J gene TRBJ1-1; D is uncertain. Trimming removed 2 bases from V and 5 bases from J, with 12 bases in between. The germline V gene has CDR1 SEHNR and CDR2 FQNEAQ (reference sequence). The CDR3 is 14 residues long. CDR3 coding DNA: TGTGCCAGCAGCTTAAGTTCCCGGAAAACTGAAGCTTTCTTT. Its protein product is CASSLSSRKTEAFF.

This chain joins TRBV30 and TRBJ1-2, with 7 bases identical to TRBD1. The CDR3 runs 15 residues. With 2 bases clipped from V and 0 bases from J, the junction kept 6 bases outside the gene matches. Germline V gene sequence: CDR1 GTSNPN, CDR2 SVGIG (reference sequence). The CDR3 spells CAWSLPGTANYGYTF. DNA for the CDR3: TGTGCCTGGAGTCTCCCCGGGACAGCTAACTATGGCTACACCTTC.

This chain connects TRBV5-1 to TRBJ2-3, with 8 bases matching TRBD2. Germline CDR1 and CDR2: SGHRS and YFSETQ. CDR3 size: 16 residues. The V and J ends lost 4 bases and 4 bases, in that order; junction bases with no gene match: 11. The CDR3 here is CASSLGTSGGPDTQYF. As DNA, the CDR3 is TGCGCCAGCAGCCTAGGGACGAGCGGGGGACCAGATACGCAGTATTTT. The full variable domain, completed using reference TRBV5-1 and TRBJ2-3, is KAGVTQTPRYLIKTRGQQVTLSCSPISGHRSVSWYQQTPGQGLQFLFEYFSETQRNKGNFPGRFSGRQFSNSRSEMNVSTLELGDSALYLCASSLGTSGGPDTQYFGPGTRLTVL.

This clonotype has only a few counts. The CDR3 reads CNWTASYEQYF. CDR3 nucleotides: TGCAATTGGACAGCCTCCTACGAGCAGTACTTC. The chain carries TRBV20-1 and TRBJ2-7; D may be TRBD1 (6 bases). This CDR3 is 11 amino acids long. Germline V lookup: CDR1 DFQATT, CDR2 SNEGSKA (reference sequence).

This rearrangement joins TRBV27 to TRBJ1-5; tentative D call: TRBD1 (5 bases). CDR1 is MNHEY and CDR2 is SMNVEV in the germline V gene (reference sequence). V was cut by 2 bases and J by 6 bases, with 14 bases left in between. The CDR3 is 15 residues long. The CDR3: CASSLRGGGAQPQHF. In DNA, the CDR3 is TGTGCCAGCAGTTTAAGGGGCGGGGGTGCTCAGCCCCAGCATTTT.

This clonotype was seen more than once but under ten times. The chain links TRBV28 to TRBJ1-1, with TRBD1 identical over 12 bases. This CDR3 has 14 amino acids. The junction had 9 bases not matched to a gene; V was cut back by 4 bases and J by 12 bases. Germline V gene sequence: CDR1 MDHEN, CDR2 SYDVKM. The CDR3: CASSSRDRGRKTFF. The CDR3 DNA follows: TGTGCCAGCAGTTCCCGGGACAGGGGGCGGAAAACTTTCTTT.

This clonotype was seen many times. The chain links TRBV20-1 to TRBJ1-2; the D is unclear. The CDR3 has 12 amino acids. Trimming cost V 6 bases and J 4 bases, with 12 bases left between them. CDR1 and CDR2 (germline): DFQATT, SNEGSKA (reference sequence). The CDR3 sequence is CSAPKIAYGYTF. CDR3 nucleotides: TGCAGTGCCCCCAAAATTGCCTATGGCTACACCTTC.

Many counts were recorded for this clonotype. CDR3 coding DNA: TGTGCCAGCAGTTACGGGGGCAACTATGGCTACACCTTC. Residues: CASSYGGNYGYTF. The genes are TRBV6-2 or TRBV6-3 and TRBJ1-2; TRBD1 might be the D (6 bases). Trimming took 2 bases from V and 2 from J, leaving 6 bases between them. This CDR3 spans 13 amino acids. Per the germline V gene, CDR1 is MNHEY and CDR2 is SVGEGT.

V is TRBV15 and J is TRBJ1-4; D might be TRBD1 (5 bases). V was trimmed by 1 base and J by 2 bases, leaving 14 bases between them. There are 17 residues in the CDR3. Looked up from germline, CDR1 is LNHNV and CDR2 is YYDKDF (reference sequence). The CDR3 nucleotides read TGTGCCACCAGCAGAGCCTCCGGGGCTTTGACTAATGAAAAACTGTTTTTT. Protein: CATSRASGALTNEKLFF.

This clonotype has ten or more counts. This chain connects TRBV4-1 to TRBJ2-3; D not certain. This CDR3 region has 15 residues. Germline CDR1 MGHRA, CDR2 YSYEKL. V gave up 0 bases and J gave up 2 bases, with 9 bases separating them. The CDR3 nucleotides read TGCGCCAGCAGCCAAGAGGGCTATTACACAGATACGCAGTATTTT. It translates to CASSQEGYYTDTQYF.